The TCR beta chain described here comes from a study of shared clonotypes between healthy human individuals. About the study: There were three CD4 naive, three CD4 memory, two CD8 naive and one CD8 memory plates per donor.

Every immunoSEQ plate was one replicate of a subset's evenly spread DNA. It was about 210 ng DNA, 28,000 or so T cell genomes, that sorted-subset replicate PCRs used. Generated by immunoSEQ multiplex PCR, the TCRdb table keeps only in-frame clones and is missing some. The sample carries 2 million to 2.5 million clones, roughly 94% recorded once. Findings and limits, study-wide: Naive CD4 clonotypes were shared across a handful of donors at about 5%.

For this clone: The antigen is unknown.

Germline CDR1 is MGHRA and CDR2 is YSYEKL. Trimming at V came to 3 bases and at J to 6 bases, leaving 13 bases not matched to a gene. This CDR3 is built from 17 residues. Sequenced sample: naive CD4+ T cells sorted from blood. Subset in this sample: CD45RA+ positively selected. The origin of this receptor is a man aged 18 to 29 in good health. This chain joins TRBV4-1 and TRBJ1-5, with 8 bases lining up with TRBD1. CDR3 residues: CASSQPGGAPGGQPQHF. In nucleotides, the CDR3 is TGCGCCAGCAGCCAGCCAGGGGGCGCTCCGGGGGGTCAGCCCCAGCATTTT.